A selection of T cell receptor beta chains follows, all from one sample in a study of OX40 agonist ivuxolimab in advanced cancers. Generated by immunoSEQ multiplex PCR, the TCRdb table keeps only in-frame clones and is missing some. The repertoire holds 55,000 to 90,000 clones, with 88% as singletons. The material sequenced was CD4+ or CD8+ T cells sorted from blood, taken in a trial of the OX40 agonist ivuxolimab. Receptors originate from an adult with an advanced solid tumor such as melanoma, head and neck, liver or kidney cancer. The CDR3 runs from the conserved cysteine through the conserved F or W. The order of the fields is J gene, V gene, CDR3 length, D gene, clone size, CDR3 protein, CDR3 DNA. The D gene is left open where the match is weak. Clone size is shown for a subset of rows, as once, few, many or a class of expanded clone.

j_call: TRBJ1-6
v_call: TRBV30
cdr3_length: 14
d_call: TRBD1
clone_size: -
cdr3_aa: CAWRRRDRVSPLHF
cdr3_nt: TGTGCCTGGAGACGCCGGGACAGGGTGTCACCCCTCCACTTT

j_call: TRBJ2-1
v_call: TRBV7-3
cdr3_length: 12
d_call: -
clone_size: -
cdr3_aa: CASSYNGGEQFF
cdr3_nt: TGTGCCAGCAGCTATAATGGTGGTGAGCAGTTCTTC

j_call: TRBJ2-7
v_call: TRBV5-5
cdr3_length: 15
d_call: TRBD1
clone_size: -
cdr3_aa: CASRARDRSSYEQYF
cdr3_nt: TGTGCCAGCAGGGCCCGGGACAGGAGCTCCTACGAGCAGTACTTC

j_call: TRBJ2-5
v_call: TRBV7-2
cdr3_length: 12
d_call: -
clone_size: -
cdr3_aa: CASSLAGETQYF
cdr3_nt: TGTGCCAGCAGCTTAGCGGGGGAGACCCAGTACTTC

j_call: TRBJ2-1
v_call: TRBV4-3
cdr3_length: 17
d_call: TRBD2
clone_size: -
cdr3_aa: CASSQTSGGTSYNEQFF
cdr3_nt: TGCGCCAGCAGCCAAACTAGCGGGGGGACCTCCTACAATGAGCAGTTCTTC

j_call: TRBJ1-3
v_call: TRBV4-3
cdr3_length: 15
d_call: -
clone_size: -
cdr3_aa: CASSQGAGSGNTIYF
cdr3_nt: TGCGCCAGCAGCCAAGGAGCCGGGTCTGGAAACACCATATATTTT

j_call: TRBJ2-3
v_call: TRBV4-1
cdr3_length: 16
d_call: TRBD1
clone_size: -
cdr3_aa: CASSQPRTGGSDTQYF
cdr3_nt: TGCGCCAGCAGCCAACCACGGACAGGGGGGTCAGATACGCAGTATTTT

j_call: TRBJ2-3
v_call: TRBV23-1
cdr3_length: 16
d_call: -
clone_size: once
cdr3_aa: CASSPEAKRPLDTQYF
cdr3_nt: TGCGCCAGCAGTCCTGAAGCTAAGCGACCACTAGATACGCAGTATTTT

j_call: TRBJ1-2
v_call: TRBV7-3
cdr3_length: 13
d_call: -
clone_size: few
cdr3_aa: CASSQQADYGYTF
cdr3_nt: TGTGCCAGCAGCCAGCAGGCAGACTATGGCTACACCTTC

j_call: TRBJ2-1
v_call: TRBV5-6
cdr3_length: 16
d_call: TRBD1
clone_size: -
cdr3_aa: CASSLAGTGGNDEQFF
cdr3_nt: TGTGCCAGCAGCTTAGCCGGGACAGGGGGCAACGATGAGCAGTTCTTC

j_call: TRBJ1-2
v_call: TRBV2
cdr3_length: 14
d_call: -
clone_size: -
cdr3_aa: CASTLGGPSYGYTF
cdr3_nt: TGTGCCAGCACTCTAGGGGGACCTAGCTATGGCTACACCTTC

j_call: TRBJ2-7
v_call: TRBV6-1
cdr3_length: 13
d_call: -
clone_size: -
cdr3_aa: CASSPAHSYEQYF
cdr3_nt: TGTGCCAGCAGCCCCGCCCACTCCTACGAGCAGTACTTC

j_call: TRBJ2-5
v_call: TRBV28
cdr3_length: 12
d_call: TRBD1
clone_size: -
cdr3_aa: CASTTGGETQYF
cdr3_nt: TGTGCCAGCACCACAGGGGGTGAGACCCAGTACTTC

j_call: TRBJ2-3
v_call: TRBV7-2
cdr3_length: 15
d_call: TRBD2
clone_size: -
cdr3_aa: CASSSGGPSTDTQYF
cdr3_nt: TGTGCCAGCAGCTCGGGAGGGCCTAGCACAGATACGCAGTATTTT

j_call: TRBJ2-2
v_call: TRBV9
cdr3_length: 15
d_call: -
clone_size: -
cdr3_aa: CASSPEGSNTGELFF
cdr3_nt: TGTGCCAGCAGCCCAGAGGGGTCAAACACCGGGGAGCTGTTTTTT

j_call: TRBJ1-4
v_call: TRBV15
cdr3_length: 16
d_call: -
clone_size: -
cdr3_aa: CATSRVRGFNPEKLFF
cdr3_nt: TGTGCCACCAGCAGAGTAAGGGGTTTCAATCCAGAAAAACTGTTTTTT

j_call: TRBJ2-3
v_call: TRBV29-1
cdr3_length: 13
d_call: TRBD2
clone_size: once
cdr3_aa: CSVYRGGTDTQYF
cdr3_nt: TGCAGCGTTTACCGGGGGGGTACAGATACGCAGTATTTT

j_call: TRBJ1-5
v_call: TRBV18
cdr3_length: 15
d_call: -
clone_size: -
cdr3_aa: CASSPNFRGEQPQHF
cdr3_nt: TGTGCCAGCTCACCAAATTTTAGGGGGGAACAGCCCCAGCATTTT

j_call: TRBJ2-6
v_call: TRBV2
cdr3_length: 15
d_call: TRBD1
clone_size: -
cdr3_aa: CASGHRGAGANVLTF
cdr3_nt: TGTGCCAGCGGACACAGGGGAGCTGGGGCCAACGTCCTGACTTTC

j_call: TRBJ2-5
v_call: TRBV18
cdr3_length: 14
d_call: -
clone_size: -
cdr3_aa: CASSPGALQETQYF
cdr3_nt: TGTGCCAGCTCACCAGGGGCACTCCAAGAGACCCAGTACTTC

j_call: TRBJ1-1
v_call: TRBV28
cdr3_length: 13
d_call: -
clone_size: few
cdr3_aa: CASSLVGYTEAFF
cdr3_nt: TGTGCCAGCAGTTTAGTGGGGTACACTGAAGCTTTCTTT

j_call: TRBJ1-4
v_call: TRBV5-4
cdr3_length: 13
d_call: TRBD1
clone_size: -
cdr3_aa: CASKSRGDEKLFF
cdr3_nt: TGTGCCAGCAAGTCCAGGGGGGATGAAAAACTGTTTTTT

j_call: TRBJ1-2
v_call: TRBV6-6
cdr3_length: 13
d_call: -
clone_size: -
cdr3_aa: CASSPSGGYGYTF
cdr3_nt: TGTGCCAGCAGTCCCTCTGGGGGCTATGGCTACACCTTC

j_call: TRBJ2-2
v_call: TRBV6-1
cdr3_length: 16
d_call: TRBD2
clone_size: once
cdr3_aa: CASSVGLAGGIGELFF
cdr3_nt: TGTGCCAGCAGTGTGGGACTAGCGGGGGGGATCGGGGAGCTGTTTTTT

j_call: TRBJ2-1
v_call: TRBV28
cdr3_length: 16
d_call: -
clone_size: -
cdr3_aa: CASSSLAATSYNEQFF
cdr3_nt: TGTGCCAGCAGTTCCTTAGCGGCCACTTCCTACAATGAGCAGTTCTTC

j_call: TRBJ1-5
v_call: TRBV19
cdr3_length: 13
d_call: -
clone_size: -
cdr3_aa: CASMPGRAQPQHF
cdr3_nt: TGTGCCAGTATGCCCGGCAGGGCCCAGCCCCAGCATTTT

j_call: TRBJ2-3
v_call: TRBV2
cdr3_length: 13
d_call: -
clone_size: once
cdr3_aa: CASSQGAADTQYF
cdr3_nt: TGTGCCAGCAGTCAGGGTGCGGCAGATACGCAGTATTTT

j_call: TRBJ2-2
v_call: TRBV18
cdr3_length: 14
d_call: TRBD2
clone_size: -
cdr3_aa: CASSATSGSGELFF
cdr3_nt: TGTGCCAGCTCGGCCACTAGCGGATCCGGGGAGCTGTTTTTT

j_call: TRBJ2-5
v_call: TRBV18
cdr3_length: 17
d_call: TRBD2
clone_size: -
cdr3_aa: CASSPGRREGLGETQYF
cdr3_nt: TGTGCCAGCTCACCGGGTAGGCGGGAGGGCCTCGGAGAGACCCAGTACTTC

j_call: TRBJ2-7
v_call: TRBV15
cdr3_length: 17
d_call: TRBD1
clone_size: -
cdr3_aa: CATSRDPPTGGSYEQYF
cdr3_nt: TGTGCCACCAGCAGAGACCCGCCGACAGGGGGCTCCTACGAGCAGTACTTC

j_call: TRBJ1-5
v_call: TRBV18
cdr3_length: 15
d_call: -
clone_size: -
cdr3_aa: CASSPTEGSNQPQHF
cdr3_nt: TGTGCCAGCTCCCCTACCGAGGGGAGCAATCAGCCCCAGCATTTT

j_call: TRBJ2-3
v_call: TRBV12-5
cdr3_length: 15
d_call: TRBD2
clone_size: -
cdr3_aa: CASGLGLADSDTQYF
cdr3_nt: TGTGCTAGTGGTTTGGGACTAGCGGACTCAGATACGCAGTATTTT

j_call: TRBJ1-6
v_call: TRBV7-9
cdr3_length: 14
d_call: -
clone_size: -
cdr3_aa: CASSFPIYNSPLHF
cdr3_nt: TGTGCCAGCAGCTTCCCGATCTATAATTCACCCCTCCACTTT

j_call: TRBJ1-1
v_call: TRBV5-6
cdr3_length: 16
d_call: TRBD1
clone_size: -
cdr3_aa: CASSFGTGSVGTEAFF
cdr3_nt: TGTGCCAGCAGCTTCGGGACAGGGTCGGTAGGTACTGAAGCTTTCTTT

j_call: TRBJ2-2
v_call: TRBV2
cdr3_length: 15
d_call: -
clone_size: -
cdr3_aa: CASSVSETNTGELFF
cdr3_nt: TGTGCCAGCAGTGTTTCCGAGACGAACACCGGGGAGCTGTTTTTT

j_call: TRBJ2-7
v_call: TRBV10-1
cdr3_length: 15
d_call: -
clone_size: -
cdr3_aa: CARLTWGDSSYEQYF
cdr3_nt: TGCGCCAGATTGACATGGGGGGACAGCTCCTACGAGCAGTACTTC

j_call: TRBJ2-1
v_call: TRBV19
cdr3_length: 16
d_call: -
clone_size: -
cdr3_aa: CASSPIGTSTHNEQFF
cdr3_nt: TGTGCCAGTAGTCCCATAGGGACTTCGACTCACAATGAGCAGTTCTTC

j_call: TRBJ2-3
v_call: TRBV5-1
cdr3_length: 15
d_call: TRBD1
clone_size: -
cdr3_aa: CASSDRDSRTDTQYF
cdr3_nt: TGCGCCAGCAGCGACCGGGACAGTCGCACAGATACGCAGTATTTT

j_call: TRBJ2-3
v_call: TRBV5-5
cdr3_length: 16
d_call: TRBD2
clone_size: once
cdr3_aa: CASSLAGGRVPDTQYF
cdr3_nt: TGTGCCAGCAGCTTGGCCGGCGGGAGAGTCCCAGATACGCAGTATTTT

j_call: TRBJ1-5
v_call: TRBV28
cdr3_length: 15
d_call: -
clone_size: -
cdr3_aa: CASSSYYRFDQPQHF
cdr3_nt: TGTGCCAGCAGTTCCTACTACAGGTTTGATCAGCCCCAGCATTTT

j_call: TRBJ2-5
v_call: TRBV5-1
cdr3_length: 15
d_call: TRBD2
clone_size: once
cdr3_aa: CASSLASGDQETQYF
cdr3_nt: TGCGCCAGCAGCTTGGCTAGCGGGGACCAAGAGACCCAGTACTTC

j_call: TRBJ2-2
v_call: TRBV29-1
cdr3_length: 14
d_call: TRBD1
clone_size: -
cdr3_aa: CSVGRDRGTGELFF
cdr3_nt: TGCAGCGTCGGCCGGGACAGGGGCACCGGGGAGCTGTTTTTT

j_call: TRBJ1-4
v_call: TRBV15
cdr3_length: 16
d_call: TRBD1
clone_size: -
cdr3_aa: CATSKPGTATNEKLFF
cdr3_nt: TGTGCCACCAGCAAGCCCGGGACAGCAACTAATGAAAAACTGTTTTTT

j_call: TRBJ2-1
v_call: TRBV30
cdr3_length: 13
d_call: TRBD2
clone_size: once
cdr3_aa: CAWTSGSGYEQFF
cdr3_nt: TGTGCCTGGACGAGCGGGAGTGGATATGAGCAGTTCTTC

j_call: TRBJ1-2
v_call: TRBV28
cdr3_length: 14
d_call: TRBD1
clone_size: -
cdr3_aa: CASSFGTGNDGYTF
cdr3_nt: TGTGCCAGCAGTTTTGGGACAGGGAACGATGGCTACACCTTC

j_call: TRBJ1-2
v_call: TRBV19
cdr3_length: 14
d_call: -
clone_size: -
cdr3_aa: CASSIGGGDDGYTF
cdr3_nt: TGTGCCAGTAGTATAGGCGGCGGGGATGATGGCTACACCTTC

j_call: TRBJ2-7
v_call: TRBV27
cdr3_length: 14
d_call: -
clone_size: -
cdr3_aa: CASRGELWAYEQYF
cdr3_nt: TGTGCCAGCAGGGGAGAACTGTGGGCCTACGAGCAGTACTTC

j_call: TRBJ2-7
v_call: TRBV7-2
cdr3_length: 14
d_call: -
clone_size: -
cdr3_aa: CASSLGWGGREQYF
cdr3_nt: TGTGCCAGCAGCTTAGGGTGGGGCGGAAGGGAGCAGTACTTC

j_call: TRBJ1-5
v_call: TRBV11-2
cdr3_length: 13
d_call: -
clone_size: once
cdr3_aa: CASSLSERQPQHF
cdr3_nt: TGTGCCAGCAGCTTATCGGAGAGGCAGCCCCAGCATTTT

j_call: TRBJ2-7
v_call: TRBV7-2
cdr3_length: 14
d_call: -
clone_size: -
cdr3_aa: CASSRTSGVYEQYF
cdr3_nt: TGTGCCAGCAGCCGGACATCGGGGGTTTACGAGCAGTACTTC

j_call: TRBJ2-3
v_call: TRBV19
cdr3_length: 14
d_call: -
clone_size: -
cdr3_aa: CATQASASTDTQYF
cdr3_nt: TGTGCCACCCAAGCTAGCGCTAGCACAGATACGCAGTATTTT

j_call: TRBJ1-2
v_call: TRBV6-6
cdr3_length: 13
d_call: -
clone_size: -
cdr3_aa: CASSYELGYGYTF
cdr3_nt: TGTGCCAGCAGTTACGAGTTAGGATATGGCTACACCTTC

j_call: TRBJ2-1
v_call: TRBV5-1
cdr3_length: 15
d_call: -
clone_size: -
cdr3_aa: CASRMGGGIVNEQFF
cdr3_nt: TGCGCCAGCAGGATGGGGGGCGGGATCGTGAATGAGCAGTTCTTC

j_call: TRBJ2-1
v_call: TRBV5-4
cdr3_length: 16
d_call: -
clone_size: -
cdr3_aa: CASSSARAGSYNEQFF
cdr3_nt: TGTGCCAGCAGCTCTGCTAGGGCAGGATCCTACAATGAGCAGTTCTTC

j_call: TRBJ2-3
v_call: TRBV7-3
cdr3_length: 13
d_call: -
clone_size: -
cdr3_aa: CASSLAHSGAQYF
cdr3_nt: TGTGCCAGCAGCTTAGCACACTCGGGGGCGCAGTATTTT

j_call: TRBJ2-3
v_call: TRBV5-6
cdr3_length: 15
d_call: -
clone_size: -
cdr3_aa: CASSLEDGLKDTQYF
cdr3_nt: TGTGCCAGCAGCTTGGAGGACGGTCTAAAGGATACGCAGTATTTT

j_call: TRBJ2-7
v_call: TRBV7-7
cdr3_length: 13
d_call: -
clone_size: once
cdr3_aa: CASSRDLSYEQYF
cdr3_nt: TGTGCTAGCAGCCGGGACCTCTCCTACGAGCAGTACTTC

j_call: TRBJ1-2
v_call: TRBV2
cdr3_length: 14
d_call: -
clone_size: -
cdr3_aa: CASSVGGSSDGYTF
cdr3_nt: TGTGCCAGCAGTGTCGGAGGGAGCTCGGATGGCTACACCTTC

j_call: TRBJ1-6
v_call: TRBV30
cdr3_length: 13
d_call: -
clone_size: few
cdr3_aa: CAWSEDRNSPLHF
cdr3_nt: TGTGCCTGGAGTGAGGATAGGAATTCACCCCTCCACTTT